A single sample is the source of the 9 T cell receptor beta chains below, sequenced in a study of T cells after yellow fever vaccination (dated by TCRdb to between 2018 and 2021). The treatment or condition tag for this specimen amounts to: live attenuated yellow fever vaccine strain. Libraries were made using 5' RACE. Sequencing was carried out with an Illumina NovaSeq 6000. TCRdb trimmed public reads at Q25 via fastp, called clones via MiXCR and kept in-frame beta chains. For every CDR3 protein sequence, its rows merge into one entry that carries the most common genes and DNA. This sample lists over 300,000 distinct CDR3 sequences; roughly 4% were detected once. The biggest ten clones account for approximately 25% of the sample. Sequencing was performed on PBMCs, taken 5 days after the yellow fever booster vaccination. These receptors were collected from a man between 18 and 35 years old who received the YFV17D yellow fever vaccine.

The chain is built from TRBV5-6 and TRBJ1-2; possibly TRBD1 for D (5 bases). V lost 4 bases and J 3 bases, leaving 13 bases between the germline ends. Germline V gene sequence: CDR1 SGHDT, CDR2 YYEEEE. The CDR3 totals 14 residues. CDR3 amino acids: CASSRLDSYYGYTF. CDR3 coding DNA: TGTGCCAGCAGCAGATTAGACAGCTACTATGGCTACACCTTC.

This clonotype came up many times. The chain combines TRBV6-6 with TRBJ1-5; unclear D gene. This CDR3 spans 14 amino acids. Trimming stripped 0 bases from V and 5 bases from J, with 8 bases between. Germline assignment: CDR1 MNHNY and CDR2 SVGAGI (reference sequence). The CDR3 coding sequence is TGTGCCAGCAGTTACTCGAGAGGTGATCAGCCCCAGCATTTT. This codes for CASSYSRGDQPQHF.

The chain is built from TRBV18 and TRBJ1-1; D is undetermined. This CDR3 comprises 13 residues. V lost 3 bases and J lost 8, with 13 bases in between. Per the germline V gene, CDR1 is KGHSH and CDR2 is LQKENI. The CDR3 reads CASSPPGQVEAFF. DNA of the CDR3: TGTGCCAGCTCACCCCCCGGGCAGGTAGAAGCTTTCTTT.

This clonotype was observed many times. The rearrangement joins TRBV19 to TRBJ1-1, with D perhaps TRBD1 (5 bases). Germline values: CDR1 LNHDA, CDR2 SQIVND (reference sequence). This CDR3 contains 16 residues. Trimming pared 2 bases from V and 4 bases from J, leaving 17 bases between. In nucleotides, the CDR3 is TGTGCCAGTAGTATATGGGCTGCAGGGTCGGGCACTGAAGCTTTCTTT. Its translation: CASSIWAAGSGTEAFF.

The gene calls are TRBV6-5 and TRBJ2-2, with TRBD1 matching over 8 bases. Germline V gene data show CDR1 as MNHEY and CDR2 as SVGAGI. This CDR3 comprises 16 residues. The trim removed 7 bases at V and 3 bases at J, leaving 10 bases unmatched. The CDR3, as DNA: TGTGCCAGCACCGAAGCAGGGGGCGCGGACACCGGGGAGCTGTTTTTT. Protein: CASTEAGGADTGELFF.

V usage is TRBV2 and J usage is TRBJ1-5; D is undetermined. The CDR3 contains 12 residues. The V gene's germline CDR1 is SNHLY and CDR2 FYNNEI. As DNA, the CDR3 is TGTGCTTCGTCAAGGTCGGGGCAGCCCCAGCATTTT. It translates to CASSRSGQPQHF.

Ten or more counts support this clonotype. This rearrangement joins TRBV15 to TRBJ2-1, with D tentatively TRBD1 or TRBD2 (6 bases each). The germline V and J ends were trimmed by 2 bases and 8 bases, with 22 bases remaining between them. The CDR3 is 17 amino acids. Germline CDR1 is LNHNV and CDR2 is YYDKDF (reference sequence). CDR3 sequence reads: CATSRSGGITGFYEQFF. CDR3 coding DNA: TGTGCCACCAGCAGATCCGGGGGCATAACAGGGTTTTATGAGCAGTTCTTC.

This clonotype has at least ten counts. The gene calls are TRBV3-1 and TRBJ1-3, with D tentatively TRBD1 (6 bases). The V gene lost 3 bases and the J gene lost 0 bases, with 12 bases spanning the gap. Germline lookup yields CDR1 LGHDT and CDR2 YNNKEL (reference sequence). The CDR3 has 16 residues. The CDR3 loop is CASSQTGLISGNTIYF. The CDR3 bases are TGTGCCAGCAGCCAGACAGGACTTATCTCTGGAAACACCATATATTTT. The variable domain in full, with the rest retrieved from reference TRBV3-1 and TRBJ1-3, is DTAVSQTPKYLVTQMGNDKSIKCEQNLGHDTMYWYKQDSKKFLKIMFSYNNKELIINETVPNRFSPKSPDKAHLNLHINSLELGDSAVYFCASSQTGLISGNTIYFGEGSWLTVV.

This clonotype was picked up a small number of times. The CDR3 reads CASSQENTQYF. The CDR3 DNA sequence: TGTGCCAGCAGCCAAGAGAATACGCAGTATTTT. The chain is built from TRBV3-1 and TRBJ2-3; no clear D. The CDR3 is 11 residues long. Germline CDR1 reads LGHDT; CDR2 reads YNNKEL (reference sequence). V shed 0 bases and J shed 7 bases, with 2 bases lying between them.